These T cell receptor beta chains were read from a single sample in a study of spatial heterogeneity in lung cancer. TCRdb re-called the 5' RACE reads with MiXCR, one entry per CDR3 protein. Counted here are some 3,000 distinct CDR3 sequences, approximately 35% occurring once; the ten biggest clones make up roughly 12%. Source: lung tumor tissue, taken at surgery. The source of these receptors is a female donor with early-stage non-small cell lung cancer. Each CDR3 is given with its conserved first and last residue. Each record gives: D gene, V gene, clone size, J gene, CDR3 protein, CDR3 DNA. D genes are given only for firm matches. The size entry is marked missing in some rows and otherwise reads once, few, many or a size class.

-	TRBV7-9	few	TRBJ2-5	CASSLNPEETQYF	TGTGCCAGCAGCTTGAATCCTGAAGAGACCCAGTACTTC
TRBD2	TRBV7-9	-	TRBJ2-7	CASSPGTSVSYEQYF	TGTGCCAGCAGCCCCGGGACTAGCGTCTCCTACGAGCAGTACTTC
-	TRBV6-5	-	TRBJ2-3	CASSKTGREAGTDTQYF	TGTGCCAGCAGCAAAACGGGTAGGGAGGCTGGCACAGATACGCAGTATTTT
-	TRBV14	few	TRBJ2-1	CASSQDARTAGSYF	TGTGCCAGCAGCCAAGATGCCCGGACTGCGGGGAGTTACTTC
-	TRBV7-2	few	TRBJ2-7	CASSQGQDYLYEQYF	TGTGCCAGCAGCCAAGGACAGGACTACCTCTACGAGCAGTACTTC
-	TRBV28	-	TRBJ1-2	CASSLTYGYTF	TGTGCCAGCAGTTTGACCTATGGCTACACCTTC
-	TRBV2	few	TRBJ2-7	CASKRVLADYGQYF	TGTGCCAGCAAAAGAGTGCTAGCAGACTACGGGCAGTACTTC
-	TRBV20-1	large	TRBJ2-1	CSAPPFDTFNNEQFF	TGCAGTGCACCACCCTTTGACACCTTTAACAATGAGCAGTTCTTC
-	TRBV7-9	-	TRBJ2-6	CASSPDLGAPRSGANVLTF	TGTGCCAGCAGTCCTGATCTGGGGGCGCCCCGGTCCGGGGCCAACGTCCTGACTTTC
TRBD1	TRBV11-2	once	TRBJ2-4	CASSRDRRDIQYF	TGTGCCAGCAGCCGGGACAGGCGAGACATTCAGTACTTC
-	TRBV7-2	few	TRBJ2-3	CASGGPTDTQYF	TGTGCCAGCGGGGGGCCCACAGATACGCAGTATTTT
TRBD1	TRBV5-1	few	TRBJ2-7	CASSSMGTGVYEQYF	TGCGCCAGCAGCTCGATGGGGACAGGGGTCTACGAGCAGTACTTC
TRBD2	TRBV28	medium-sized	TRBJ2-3	CASSFPLAGEKNTQYF	TGTGCCAGCAGTTTTCCCCTAGCGGGGGAGAAAAATACGCAGTATTTT
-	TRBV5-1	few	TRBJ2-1	CASSSPGRCYNEQFF	TGCGCCAGCAGCTCCCCGGGACGGTGCTACAATGAGCAGTTCTTC
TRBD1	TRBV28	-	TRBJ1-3	CASTEPDRVSGNTIYF	TGTGCCAGCACCGAGCCGGACAGGGTCTCTGGAAACACCATATATTTT
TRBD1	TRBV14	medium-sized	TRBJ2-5	CASSQGIPTGEETQYF	TGTGCCAGCAGCCAAGGGATCCCGACAGGGGAAGAGACCCAGTACTTC
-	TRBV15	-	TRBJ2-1	CATSRATGKMIF	TGTGCCACCAGCAGAGCTACAGGGAAGATGATCTTC
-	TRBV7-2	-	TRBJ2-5	CASSLAKKETQYF	TGTGCCAGCAGCTTAGCCAAGAAAGAGACCCAGTACTTC
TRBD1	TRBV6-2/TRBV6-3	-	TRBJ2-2	CASGRQGKAGELFF	TGTGCCAGCGGTAGACAGGGGAAGGCCGGGGAGCTGTTTTTT
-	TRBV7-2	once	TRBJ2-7	CASSRLQGDEQYF	TGTGCCAGCAGCCGACTTCAGGGTGACGAGCAGTACTTC